A selection of T cell receptor beta chains follows, all from one sample in a study of response to subunit inactivated influenza vaccine. TCRdb reanalysed the RT-PCR reads using MiXCR and keeps one entry per CDR3 protein. The table includes under 550,000 distinct CDR3 sequences, less than 8% detected once. Sample: PBMCs from blood, taken less than 30 months after vaccination. The receptors here all came from a man aged 50 to 75 who received an inactivated influenza vaccine. The CDR3 runs from the conserved cysteine through the conserved F or W. Each record gives: V gene, J gene, D gene, clone size, CDR3 DNA, CDR3 protein. A D gene is named only where the DNA matches it firmly. Rows give clone size only sometimes, using once, few, many, or a class for an expanded clone.

V: TRBV6-6
J: TRBJ2-1
D: NA
size: many
DNA: TGTGCCAGCAGTTACCGGGGAATGGATGAGCAGTTCTTC
CDR3: CASSYRGMDEQFF

V: TRBV12-3/TRBV12-4
J: TRBJ2-4
D: NA
size: NA
DNA: TGTGCCAGCAGTTTGAAGGTCCTAGCCAAAAACATTCAGTACTTC
CDR3: CASSLKVLAKNIQYF

V: TRBV7-2
J: TRBJ2-7
D: NA
size: many
DNA: TGTGCCAGCAGCTTACTCGGCTACGGTGAGATTTCGGCCGAGCAGTACTTC
CDR3: CASSLLGYGEISAEQYF

V: TRBV12-3/TRBV12-4
J: TRBJ1-4
D: NA
size: few
DNA: TGTGCCAGCAAGTCTGAGTACGAAAAACTGTTTTTT
CDR3: CASKSEYEKLFF

V: TRBV20-1
J: TRBJ2-5
D: NA
size: few
DNA: TGCAGTGCTAGCCCAAACAGGGAACAAGAGACCCAGTACTTC
CDR3: CSASPNREQETQYF

V: TRBV4-1
J: TRBJ2-5
D: NA
size: many
DNA: TGCGCCAGCAGCCAAATCAGGGGAGAGACCCAGTACTTC
CDR3: CASSQIRGETQYF

V: TRBV30
J: TRBJ2-7
D: NA
size: few
DNA: TGTGCCTGGAGCGGGGCCTACGAGCAGTACTTC
CDR3: CAWSGAYEQYF

V: TRBV7-8
J: TRBJ2-6
D: TRBD2
size: NA
DNA: TGTGCCAGCAGCTTATGGCGACAGCGGGGGCTTGCTGGGGCCAACGTCCTGACTTTC
CDR3: CASSLWRQRGLAGANVLTF

V: TRBV5-6
J: TRBJ2-1
D: NA
size: many
DNA: TGTGCCAGCAGCTTGCTCAGAGGATACAATGAGCAGTTCTTC
CDR3: CASSLLRGYNEQFF

V: TRBV10-3
J: TRBJ2-2
D: NA
size: many
DNA: TGTGCCATCAGTCCGGTAGCAGGCACCGGGGAGCTGTTTTTT
CDR3: CAISPVAGTGELFF

V: TRBV13
J: TRBJ2-7
D: NA
size: few
DNA: TGTGCCAGCAGCTTCCAATCTAATTCCTACGAGCAGTACTTC
CDR3: CASSFQSNSYEQYF

V: TRBV6-5
J: TRBJ2-3
D: NA
size: NA
DNA: TGTGCCAGCAGTTACACCCTAGGTCGAGATACGCAGTATTTT
CDR3: CASSYTLGRDTQYF

V: TRBV6-2/TRBV6-3
J: TRBJ2-2
D: TRBD2
size: NA
DNA: TGTGCCAGCAGTGTGACTAGCGGGAGGGTAAACACCGGGGAGCTGTTTTTT
CDR3: CASSVTSGRVNTGELFF

V: TRBV6-1
J: TRBJ2-5
D: NA
size: NA
DNA: TGTGCCAGCAGGACGGTGGAGACCCAGTACTTC
CDR3: CASRTVETQYF

V: TRBV29-1
J: TRBJ2-7
D: TRBD1
size: many
DNA: TGCAGCGTTCAAGGACAGGGGGCCAACGAGCAGTACTTC
CDR3: CSVQGQGANEQYF

V: TRBV12-3/TRBV12-4
J: TRBJ2-2
D: TRBD2
size: NA
DNA: TGTGCCAGCAGTCGGCTAGCGGGGGTTAACACCGGGGAGCTGTTTTTT
CDR3: CASSRLAGVNTGELFF

V: TRBV30
J: TRBJ2-1
D: NA
size: NA
DNA: TGTGCCTGGAGTTCGGCCCGGGACAACCGGAGGAATGAGCAGTTCTTC
CDR3: CAWSSARDNRRNEQFF

V: TRBV10-3
J: TRBJ2-7
D: TRBD1
size: NA
DNA: TGTGCCATCCAGGGGGCTGGCTACGAGCAGTACTTC
CDR3: CAIQGAGYEQYF

V: TRBV20-1
J: TRBJ1-1
D: NA
size: few
DNA: TGCAGTGCTCCACCTGTGGGTCTTACTGAAGCTTTCTTT
CDR3: CSAPPVGLTEAFF

V: TRBV20-1
J: TRBJ2-5
D: NA
size: few
DNA: TGCAGTGCTAGACCCGGGCTCAGTAGCGCAGAGACCCAGTACTTC
CDR3: CSARPGLSSAETQYF

V: TRBV12-3/TRBV12-4
J: TRBJ2-7
D: TRBD2
size: NA
DNA: TGTGCCAGCAGTTTGGAGCGGGACCTTTCCTACGAGCAGTACTTC
CDR3: CASSLERDLSYEQYF

V: TRBV18
J: TRBJ2-1
D: NA
size: many
DNA: TGTGCCAGCTCACCCCGATCTGGGGACCTAACTAGGGAGCAGTTCTTC
CDR3: CASSPRSGDLTREQFF